Below are 11 T cell receptor beta chains sequenced from a single sample in a study of blood T cell repertoires in COVID-19 (dated by TCRdb to between 2020 and 2021). Receptors were amplified or captured by the immunoSEQ multiplex PCR assay. Drawn from immuneACCESS, this table holds only the in-frame rearrangements with V and J called that TCRdb kept. Clones are partly lost; checked studies trace under half to an unresolved V gene and leave the rest unexplained. A total of about 210,000 clones appear in this sample, around 88% of them only once. Roughly 4% of the sample is in the top ten clones. Sequenced input: PBMCs or T cells enriched from blood (not recorded which). Receptors originate from a woman between 25 and 40 years old who had been exposed to COVID-19.

The chain is built from TRBV5-1 and TRBJ1-4, with no clear D. The ends were cut back, 2 bases at V and 6 bases at J, with 11 bases in the middle. Germline values: CDR1 SGHRS, CDR2 YFSETQ. This CDR3 contains 14 residues. The CDR3 DNA reads TGCGCCAGCAGCTTTATGGGGAGGGATGAAAAACTGTTTTTT. This encodes CASSFMGRDEKLFF.

The chain joins TRBV9 to TRBJ2-7; TRBD1 might be the D (5 bases). This CDR3 has 15 residues. Germline CDR1 is SGDLS and CDR2 is YYNGEE. The V end was cut by 0 bases, the J end by 0 bases, with 10 bases between. The CDR3 DNA follows: TGTGCCAGCAGCGTAGGGCCAGGGAACTCCTACGAGCAGTACTTC. Its translation: CASSVGPGNSYEQYF.

The chain is built from TRBV19 and TRBJ1-2; possible D gene TRBD1, 5 bases. V lost 8 bases and J 2 bases, leaving 12 bases between the germline ends. Germline values: CDR1 LNHDA, CDR2 SQIVND (reference sequence). The CDR3 covers 13 residues. The CDR3 nucleotides read TGTGCCAGTTCCCTTGGGGGGAACTATGGCTACACCTTC. Translated, it gives CASSLGGNYGYTF.

The V gene is TRBV10-3, the J gene TRBJ2-2, with a weak D call TRBD2 (5 bases). Germline CDR1 and CDR2: ENHRY and SYGVKD. This CDR3 has 16 amino acids. The V and J ends lost 7 bases and 2 bases respectively, with 17 bases between them. The CDR3 reads CAITEDTRENTGELFF. CDR3 in DNA: TGTGCCATCACGGAGGATACTCGGGAAAACACCGGGGAGCTGTTTTTT.

This chain uses TRBV4-1 with TRBJ1-1; D uncertain. Germline lookup yields CDR1 MGHRA and CDR2 YSYEKL. The V end was cut by 3 bases, the J end by 5 bases, with 10 bases between. This CDR3 comprises 13 residues. The CDR3 spells CASSQRVETEAFF. CDR3 nucleotide sequence: TGCGCCAGCAGCCAGAGAGTTGAGACTGAAGCTTTCTTT.

This chain links TRBV7-9 with TRBJ1-2, with TRBD1 identical over 10 bases. From germline, CDR1 is SEHNR and CDR2 FQNEAQ (reference sequence). This CDR3 comprises 15 residues. Trimming cost V 5 bases and J 2 bases; bases outside gene matches: 5. CDR3 DNA sequence: TGTGCCAGCAGCCTAGACAGGGGGCCCAACTATGGCTACACCTTC. The encoded protein is CASSLDRGPNYGYTF.

The CDR3 DNA follows: TGTGCCAGCAGTTACTACCCCGGGACTAGCAAATACGAGCAGTACTTC. Translation gives CASSYYPGTSKYEQYF. This chain links TRBV6-5 with TRBJ2-7; the match to TRBD2 covers 9 bases. The V gene's germline CDR1 is MNHEY and CDR2 SVGAGI. CDR3 size: 16 residues. Trimming took 1 base from V and 4 from J; bases not matched to a gene: 8.

V gene TRBV13 combines with J gene TRBJ1-2; D unclear. CDR1 and CDR2 (germline): PRHDT, FYEKMQ (reference sequence). V was trimmed by 4 bases and J by 4 bases, leaving 13 bases between them. This CDR3 comprises 14 residues. For the CDR3, the DNA is TGTGCCAGCAGCTCAGGACTGGGAGCCTATGGCTACACCTTC. Its translation: CASSSGLGAYGYTF.

V usage is TRBV20-1 and J usage is TRBJ2-3, with a weak D call TRBD1 (6 bases). CDR1 and CDR2 (germline): DFQATT, SNEGSKA (reference sequence). Deletions cut 3 bases from V and 1 base from J, with 11 bases between. The CDR3 is made up of 14 amino acids. Written as DNA, the CDR3 is TGCAGTGCTAGTACACAGGGCCGCACAGATACGCAGTATTTT. This codes for CSASTQGRTDTQYF.

This chain connects TRBV30 to TRBJ1-3, with 10 bases aligning to TRBD1. The CDR3 covers 16 residues. Trimming took 0 bases from V and 3 from J; bases not matched to a gene: 5. Per germline, CDR1 GTSNPN and CDR2 SVGIG (reference sequence). CDR3 loop: CAWSVRDRGGGNTIYF. For the CDR3, the DNA is TGTGCCTGGAGTGTCCGGGACAGGGGTGGTGGAAACACCATATATTTT.

V gene TRBV7-8 combines with J gene TRBJ1-6, with 10 nucleotides matching TRBD1. The CDR3 is made up of 16 amino acids. V lost 5 bases and J lost 8; bases outside the gene matches: 9. Germline CDR1 is SGHVS and CDR2 is FQNEAQ. The CDR3 coding sequence is TGTGCCAGCAGCGCCACCAGACAGGGGGCTCATTCACCCCTCCACTTT. Translating it yields CASSATRQGAHSPLHF. Together with reference TRBV7-8 and TRBJ1-6, the CDR3 gives the full variable domain: GAGVSQSPRYKVAKRGQDVALRCDPISGHVSLFWYQQALGQGPEFLTYFQNEAQLDKSGLPSDRFFAERPEGSVSTLKIQRTQQEDSAVYLCASSATRQGAHSPLHFGNGTRLTVT.